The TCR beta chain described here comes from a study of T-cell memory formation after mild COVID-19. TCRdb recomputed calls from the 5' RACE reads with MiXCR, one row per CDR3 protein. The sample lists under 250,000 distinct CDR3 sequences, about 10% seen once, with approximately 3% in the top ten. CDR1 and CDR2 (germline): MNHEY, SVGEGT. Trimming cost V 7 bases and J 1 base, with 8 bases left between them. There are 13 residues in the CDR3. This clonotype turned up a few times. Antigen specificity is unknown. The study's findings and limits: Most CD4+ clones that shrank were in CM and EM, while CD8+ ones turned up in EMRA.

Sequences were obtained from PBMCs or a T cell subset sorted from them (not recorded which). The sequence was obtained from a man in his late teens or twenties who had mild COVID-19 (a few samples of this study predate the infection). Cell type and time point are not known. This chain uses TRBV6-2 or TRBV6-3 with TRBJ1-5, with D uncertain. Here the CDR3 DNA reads TGTGCCAGCACCCACGGGAGCAATCAGCCCCAGCATTTT. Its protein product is CASTHGSNQPQHF.